Described below is a single T cell receptor beta chain sequence and its context. The data are from a study of CD8+ T cells in alopecia areata. Indicated treatment: oral pan-JAK inhibitor, 5-10 mg twice daily. CDR3 length: 12 amino acids. Between the trimmed V and J ends, which lost 5 bases and 4 bases, there was a span of 7 bases. CDR1 is SGHTA, CDR2 FQGTGA, per germline. cDNA reverse transcribed from extracted RNA served as the sequencing template. Here immunoSEQ multiplex PCR was the method, and the copy in TCRdb shows in-frame clones only, minus some. Of about 140,000 clones listed, about 88% are singletons.

The sequencing used CD8+ T cells sorted from blood, collected at week 4, from a patient treated with tofacitinib. V is TRBV7-3 and J is TRBJ2-3; tentatively, D is TRBD1 (6 bases). This TCR came from a human donor with alopecia areata. The CDR3 DNA sequence: TGTGCCAGCAGCCAGGGGTCAGATACGCAGTATTTT. Protein: CASSQGSDTQYF.